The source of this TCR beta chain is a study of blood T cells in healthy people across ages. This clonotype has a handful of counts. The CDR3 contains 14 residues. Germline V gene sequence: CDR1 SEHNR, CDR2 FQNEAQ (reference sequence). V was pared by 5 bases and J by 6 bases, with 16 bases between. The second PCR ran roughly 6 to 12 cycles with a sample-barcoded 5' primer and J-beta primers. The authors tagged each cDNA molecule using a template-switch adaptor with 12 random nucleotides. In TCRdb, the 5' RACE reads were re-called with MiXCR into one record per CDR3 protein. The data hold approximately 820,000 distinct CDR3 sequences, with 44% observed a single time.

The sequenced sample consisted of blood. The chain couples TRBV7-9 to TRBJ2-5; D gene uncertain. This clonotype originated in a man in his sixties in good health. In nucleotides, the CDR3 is TGTGCCAGCAGCCGTCCCGAGACCCGGAAGACCCAGTACTTC. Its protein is CASSRPETRKTQYF. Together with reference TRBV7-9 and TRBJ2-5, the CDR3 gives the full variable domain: DTGVSQNPRHKITKRGQNVTFRCDPISEHNRLYWYRQTLGQGPEFLTYFQNEAQLEKSRLLSDRFSAERPKGSFSTLEIQRTEQGDSAMYLCASSRPETRKTQYFGPGTRLLVL.